Listed below are T cell receptor beta chains from one sample, sequenced in a study of cytomegalovirus exposure and HLA in healthy donors. Some clones are missing from TCRdb's copy, which holds only in-frame ones; the method was immunoSEQ multiplex PCR. Of over 250,000 clones in the sample, 70% to 90% were seen once. Sequencing input: PBMCs. These receptors were taken from a man aged 35-49 years in good health and CMV-seropositive. Both conserved end residues are part of each CDR3. The D gene is left open where the match is weak. Only some rows state a clone size, as once, few, many or a class for expanded clones.

clone_size j_call v_call d_call cdr3_aa cdr3_nt
. TRBJ2-5 TRBV30 TRBD1 CAWSVIWQGVQTQYF TGTGCCTGGAGTGTGATTTGGCAGGGGGTACAGACCCAGTACTTC
. TRBJ2-1 TRBV7-3 TRBD2 CASSLTGVRLAGDNEQFF TGTGCCAGCAGCTTAACGGGGGTGAGACTAGCGGGAGACAATGAGCAGTTCTTC
. TRBJ2-7 TRBV4-3 . CASSQYTGDEQYF TGCGCCAGCAGCCAATACACGGGGGATGAGCAGTACTTC
once TRBJ2-1 TRBV18 TRBD1 CASSPGTGTYNEQFF TGTGCCAGCTCACCCGGGACAGGGACCTACAATGAGCAGTTCTTC
. TRBJ1-2 TRBV4-1 TRBD1 CASSPLTGQATNYGYTF TGCGCCAGCAGCCCTCTTACCGGACAGGCTACTAACTATGGCTACACCTTC
. TRBJ2-5 TRBV5-1 TRBD2 CASSLDGGRVQETQYF TGCGCCAGCAGCTTGGATGGCGGGAGAGTTCAAGAGACCCAGTACTTC
once TRBJ2-1 TRBV28 . CASSLEGRVAEQFF TGTGCCAGCAGTTTGGAGGGAAGAGTAGCTGAGCAGTTCTTC
. TRBJ1-5 TRBV2 . CASSRVTQPQHF TGTGCCAGCAGCAGGGTGACGCAGCCCCAGCATTTT
. TRBJ2-1 TRBV6-4 TRBD2 CASSRSGSSYNEQFF TGTGCCAGCAGTCGGAGCGGGAGCTCCTACAATGAGCAGTTCTTC
. TRBJ1-2 TRBV7-9 . CASSLGSYYGYTF TGTGCCAGCAGCTTAGGGAGCTACTATGGCTACACCTTC
. TRBJ2-3 TRBV7-3 TRBD2 CASSLTLIGTSGSMTDTQYF TGTGCCAGCAGCTTAACGTTAATCGGGACTAGCGGGAGTATGACAGATACGCAGTATTTT
. TRBJ2-7 TRBV27 TRBD2 CASSLLGGRSSYEQYF TGTGCCAGCAGTTTATTGGGCGGGAGGTCCTCCTACGAGCAGTACTTC
few TRBJ2-1 TRBV4-3 TRBD2 CASSLLGGGYNEQFF TGCGCCAGCAGCCTCTTGGGGGGGGGCTACAATGAGCAGTTCTTC
once TRBJ2-3 TRBV7-9 TRBD2 CSSSFSGTQDTQYF TGTTCCAGCAGCTTTAGCGGGACCCAAGATACGCAGTATTTT
. TRBJ1-1 TRBV25-1 TRBD1 CASSRGQGQAFF TGTGCCAGCAGTCGTGGACAGGGGCAAGCTTTCTTT
. TRBJ2-7 TRBV27 . CASSLNGRYTAYEQYF TGTGCCAGCAGTTTAAATGGGAGGTACACTGCCTACGAGCAGTACTTC
. TRBJ2-3 TRBV6-4 TRBD2 CASSESFATGGNTQYF TGTGCCAGCAGTGAAAGTTTCGCGACGGGAGGAAATACGCAGTATTTT
. TRBJ2-6 TRBV19 TRBD1 CARGTASSGANVLTF TGTGCCAGGGGGACAGCGAGCTCTGGGGCCAACGTCCTGACTTTC
. TRBJ2-1 TRBV7-2 TRBD2 CASSSSGRSYNEQFF TGTGCCAGCAGCTCCAGCGGGAGGTCCTACAATGAGCAGTTCTTC
. TRBJ2-5 TRBV11-2 TRBD2 CASSLRVIAGETQYF TGTGCCAGCAGCTTAAGGGTAATAGCGGGAGAGACCCAGTACTTC
. TRBJ2-7 TRBV5-6 TRBD1 CASSLSDRWTIEQYF TGTGCCAGCAGCTTGTCGGACAGGTGGACAATCGAGCAGTACTTC
. TRBJ2-1 TRBV7-3 . CASSPPGSYNEQFF TGTGCCAGCAGCCCTCCCGGGTCCTACAATGAGCAGTTCTTC
. TRBJ1-2 TRBV7-2 TRBD1 CASSKDRVRNGYTF TGTGCCAGCAGCAAGGACAGGGTTAGGAATGGCTACACCTTC
. TRBJ2-7 TRBV6-5 . CASSSNPPGLPYEQYF TGTGCCAGCAGTTCTAACCCCCCGGGACTCCCCTACGAGCAGTACTTC
. TRBJ2-1 TRBV27 TRBD1 CASSLEGQGIEFF TGTGCCAGCAGTTTAGAGGGACAGGGGATCGAGTTCTTC
few TRBJ1-1 TRBV7-9 TRBD1 CASSPTGQNTEAFF TGTGCCAGCAGCCCGACAGGGCAGAACACTGAAGCTTTCTTT
. TRBJ2-1 TRBV27 TRBD2 CASSYTSGMGEQFF TGTGCCAGCAGTTATACTAGCGGGATGGGAGAGCAGTTCTTC
. TRBJ2-2 TRBV7-6 . CASSDITSGTGELFF TGTGCCAGCAGCGACATCACGAGCGGGACCGGGGAGCTGTTTTTT
. TRBJ1-2 TRBV18 TRBD1 CASSLQGQANYGYTF TGTGCCAGCTCACTACAGGGACAGGCTAACTATGGCTACACCTTC
. TRBJ2-1 TRBV19 . CASKSEGASSHNEQFF TGTGCCAGTAAATCGGAGGGAGCTTCATCGCACAATGAGCAGTTCTTC
. TRBJ2-6 TRBV28 TRBD1 CASSPRTGTAGGANVLTF TGTGCCAGCAGTCCTCGGACAGGGACGGCGGGTGGGGCCAACGTCCTGACTTTC
. TRBJ1-1 TRBV19 TRBD1 CASSSPGTGGNTEAFF TGTGCCAGTAGTTCACCTGGGACAGGGGGAAACACTGAAGCTTTCTTT
. TRBJ1-1 TRBV18 TRBD1 CASSPGTVSTPNTEAFF TGTGCCAGCTCCCCCGGGACAGTCTCGACCCCGAACACTGAAGCTTTCTTT
. TRBJ2-1 TRBV19 TRBD2 CASSIDGDSGRYRFF TGTGCCAGTAGTATAGATGGGGATAGCGGGAGATATCGGTTCTTC
. TRBJ2-7 TRBV28 . CASSPTVTSYEQYF TGTGCCAGCAGCCCGACAGTGACCTCCTACGAGCAGTACTTC
few TRBJ2-1 TRBV4-1 . CASSSHTGITNNEQFF TGCGCCAGCAGCTCTCATACCGGGATAACAAACAATGAGCAGTTCTTC
. TRBJ2-1 TRBV7-2 TRBD2 CASSLNTGRAGNEQFF TGTGCCAGCAGCTTAAATACCGGGAGGGCGGGTAATGAGCAGTTCTTC
few TRBJ2-7 TRBV5-1 TRBD1 CASSGQGAYDPEQYF TGCGCCAGCAGCGGACAGGGCGCCTACGATCCCGAGCAGTACTTC
. TRBJ2-7 TRBV7-2 TRBD2 CASSLASSGATYEQYF TGTGCCAGCAGCTTAGCGTCTAGCGGGGCGACCTACGAGCAGTACTTC
once TRBJ1-5 TRBV28 . CASSFIPRRLYNQPQHF TGTGCCAGCAGTTTTATCCCGCGGAGGCTATACAATCAGCCCCAGCATTTT
. TRBJ2-1 TRBV27 . CASSLKGISYNEQFF TGTGCCAGCAGTTTAAAGGGGATCTCCTACAATGAGCAGTTCTTC
. TRBJ2-3 TRBV25-1 . CASSSPGLGTDTQYF TGTGCCAGCAGTAGCCCAGGGTTGGGCACAGATACGCAGTATTTT
. TRBJ2-2 TRBV19 . CASSILVTGELFF TGTGCCAGTAGTATTTTAGTAACCGGGGAGCTGTTTTTT
. TRBJ1-1 TRBV2 TRBD1 CASSTWDRGRGEAFF TGTGCCAGCAGCACTTGGGACAGGGGAAGGGGTGAAGCTTTCTTT
once TRBJ1-1 TRBV6-1 . CASSEPDSMNTEAFF TGTGCCAGCAGTGAACCCGACAGCATGAACACTGAAGCTTTCTTT
once TRBJ1-2 TRBV19 TRBD1 CASSIRDRGLDGYTF TGTGCCAGTAGTATCCGGGACAGGGGGCTGGATGGCTACACCTTC
. TRBJ1-4 TRBV29-1 TRBD1 CSVEVGDSAVEKLFF TGCAGCGTTGAGGTTGGGGACAGTGCGGTTGAAAAACTGTTTTTT
few TRBJ1-1 TRBV7-9 . CASSGGLLNTEAFF TGTGCCAGCAGCGGGGGACTGCTGAACACTGAAGCTTTCTTT
. TRBJ1-2 TRBV28 . CASSLSKNYGYTF TGTGCCAGCAGTTTAAGCAAGAACTATGGCTACACCTTC
. TRBJ1-4 TRBV18 TRBD1 CASSPGTDDEKLFF TGTGCCAGCTCACCCGGGACAGACGATGAAAAACTGTTTTTT
. TRBJ1-4 TRBV28 TRBD1 CASSPYRQGAELFF TGTGCCAGCAGCCCCTACCGACAGGGGGCGGAACTGTTTTTT
. TRBJ2-7 TRBV28 TRBD1 CASSFQTGAYEQYF TGTGCCAGCAGTTTTCAGACAGGGGCCTACGAGCAGTACTTC
. TRBJ1-2 TRBV7-2 . CASSPSRTGTSGYTF TGTGCCAGCAGCCCAAGTCGTACAGGGACGAGCGGCTACACCTTC
. TRBJ2-1 TRBV28 TRBD2 CASSFWTSGRPYNEQFF TGTGCCAGCAGTTTTTGGACTAGCGGGAGGCCCTACAATGAGCAGTTCTTC